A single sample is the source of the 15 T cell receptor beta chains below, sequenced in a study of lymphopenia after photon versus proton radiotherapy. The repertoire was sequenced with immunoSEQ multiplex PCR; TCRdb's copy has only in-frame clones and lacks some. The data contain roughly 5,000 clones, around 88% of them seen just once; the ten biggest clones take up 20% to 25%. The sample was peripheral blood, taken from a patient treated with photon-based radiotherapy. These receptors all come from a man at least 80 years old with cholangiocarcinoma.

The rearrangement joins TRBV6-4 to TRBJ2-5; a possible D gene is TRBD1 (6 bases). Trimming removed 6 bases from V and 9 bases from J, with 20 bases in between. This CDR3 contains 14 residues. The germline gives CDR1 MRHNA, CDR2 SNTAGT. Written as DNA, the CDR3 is TGTGCCAGCAGCTCCCGAGGGGGTCAGGAGGCCCAGTACTTC. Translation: CASSSRGGQEAQYF.

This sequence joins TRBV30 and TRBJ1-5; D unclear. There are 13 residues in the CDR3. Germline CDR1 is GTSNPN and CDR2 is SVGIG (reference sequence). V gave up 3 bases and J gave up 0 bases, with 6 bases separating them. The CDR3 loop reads CAWSSYSNQPQHF. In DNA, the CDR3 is TGTGCCTGGAGCTCCTATAGCAATCAGCCCCAGCATTTT.

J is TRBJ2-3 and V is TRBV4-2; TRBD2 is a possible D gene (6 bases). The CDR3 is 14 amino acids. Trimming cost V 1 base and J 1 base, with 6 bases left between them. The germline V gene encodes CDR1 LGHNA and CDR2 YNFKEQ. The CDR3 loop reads CASSQASGTDTQYF. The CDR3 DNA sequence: TGTGCCAGCAGCCAAGCTAGCGGCACAGATACGCAGTATTTT.

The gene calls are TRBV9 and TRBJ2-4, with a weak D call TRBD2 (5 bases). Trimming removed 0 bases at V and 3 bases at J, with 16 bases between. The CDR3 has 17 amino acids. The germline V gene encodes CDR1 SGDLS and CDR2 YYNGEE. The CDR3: CASSVGLDPGGKNIQYF. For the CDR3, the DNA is TGTGCCAGCAGCGTAGGGTTGGATCCAGGAGGCAAAAACATTCAGTACTTC.

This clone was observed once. CDR3 sequence (DNA): TGTGCCAGCAGTTTACGAGAGACCCAGTACTTC. The encoded protein is CASSLRETQYF. The chain joins TRBV28 to TRBJ2-5, with D hard to call. The germline V gene encodes CDR1 MDHEN and CDR2 SYDVKM. This CDR3 contains 11 residues. Trimming removed 2 bases at V and 4 bases at J, with 2 bases between.

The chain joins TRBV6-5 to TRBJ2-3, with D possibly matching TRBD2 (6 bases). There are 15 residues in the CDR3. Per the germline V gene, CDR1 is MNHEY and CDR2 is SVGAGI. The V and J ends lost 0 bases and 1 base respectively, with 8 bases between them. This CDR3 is CASSYSPGGTDTQYF. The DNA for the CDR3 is TGTGCCAGCAGTTACTCGCCGGGGGGCACAGATACGCAGTATTTT.

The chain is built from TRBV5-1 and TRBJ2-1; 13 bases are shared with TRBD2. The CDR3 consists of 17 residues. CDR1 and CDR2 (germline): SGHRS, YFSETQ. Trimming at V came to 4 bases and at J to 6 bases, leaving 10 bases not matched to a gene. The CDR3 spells CASSLTGTSGALNEQFF. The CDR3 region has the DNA TGCGCCAGCAGCCTCACCGGGACTAGCGGGGCCCTCAATGAGCAGTTCTTC.

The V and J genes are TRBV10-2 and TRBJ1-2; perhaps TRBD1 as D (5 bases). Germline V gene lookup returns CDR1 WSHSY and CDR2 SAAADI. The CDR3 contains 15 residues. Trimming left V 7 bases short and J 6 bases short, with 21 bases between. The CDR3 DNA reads TGCGCCAGCATGATGCCTGAGCCAGGGAGACATGGCTACACCTTC. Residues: CASMMPEPGRHGYTF.

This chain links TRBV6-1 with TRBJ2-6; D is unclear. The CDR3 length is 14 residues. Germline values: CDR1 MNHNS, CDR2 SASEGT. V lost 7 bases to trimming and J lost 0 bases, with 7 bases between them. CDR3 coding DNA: TGTGCCAGCAAAGGGTTCTCTGGGGCCAACGTCCTGACTTTC. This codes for CASKGFSGANVLTF.

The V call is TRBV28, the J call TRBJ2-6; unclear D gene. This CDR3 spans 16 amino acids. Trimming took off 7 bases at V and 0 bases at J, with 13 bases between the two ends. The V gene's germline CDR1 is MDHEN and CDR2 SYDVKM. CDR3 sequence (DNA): TGTGCCAGCACACTGGACGGAGACTCTGGGGCCAACGTCCTGACTTTC. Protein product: CASTLDGDSGANVLTF.

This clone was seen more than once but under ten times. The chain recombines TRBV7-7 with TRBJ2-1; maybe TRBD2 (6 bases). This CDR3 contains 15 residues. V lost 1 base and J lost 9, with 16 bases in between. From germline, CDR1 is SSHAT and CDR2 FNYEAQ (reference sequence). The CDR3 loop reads CASSLDTGVGGEQFF. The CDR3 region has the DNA TGTGCCAGCAGCTTAGACACGGGAGTAGGAGGTGAGCAGTTCTTC.

Here the CDR3 reads CASSTIGGNTEAFF. CDR3 DNA sequence: TGTGCCAGCAGTACCATAGGGGGGAACACTGAAGCTTTCTTT. The chain links TRBV6-6 to TRBJ1-1; the D gene is possibly TRBD1 (6 bases). V lost 5 bases and J lost 1, with 11 bases in between. Germline lookup yields CDR1 MNHNY and CDR2 SVGAGI (reference sequence). The CDR3 is made up of 14 amino acids.

CDR3 sequence reads: CASSSSVRRSSYEQYF. CDR3 nucleotide sequence: TGTGCCAGCAGTTCATCAGTAAGGAGAAGCTCCTACGAGCAGTACTTC. J is TRBJ2-7 and V is TRBV6-6, with D uncertain. The germline CDR1 and CDR2 sequences are MNHNY and SVGAGI (reference sequence). This CDR3 is 16 amino acids long. The germline V and J ends were trimmed by 4 bases and 0 bases, with 16 bases remaining between them.

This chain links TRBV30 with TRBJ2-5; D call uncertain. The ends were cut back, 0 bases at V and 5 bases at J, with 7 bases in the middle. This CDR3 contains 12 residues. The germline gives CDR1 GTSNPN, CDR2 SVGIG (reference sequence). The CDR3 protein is CAWSVRRETQYF. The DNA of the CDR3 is TGTGCCTGGAGTGTACGAAGGGAGACCCAGTACTTC.

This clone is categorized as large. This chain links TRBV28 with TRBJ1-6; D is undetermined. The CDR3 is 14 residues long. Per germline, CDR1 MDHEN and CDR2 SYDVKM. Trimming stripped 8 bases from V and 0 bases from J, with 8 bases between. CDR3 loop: CASCGSSYNSPLHF. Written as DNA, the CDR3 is TGTGCCAGCTGCGGGAGCTCCTATAATTCACCCCTCCACTTT.